The 22 T cell receptor beta chains given below trace back to one sample, sequenced in a study of post-analysis software for immune sequencing data (dated by TCRdb to the mid-2010s). The investigation overall reported the following: Significantly higher frequencies in patients than in controls were found for roughly 5 TRBV segments, including TRBV5-6, TRBV5-1 and TRBV20-1.

Libraries were prepared through PCR. Sequenced using an Illumina HiSeq 2500. To reduce PCR and sequencing biases, unique molecular identifiers were incorporated into the TCR beta cDNA libraries. Starting from the raw public reads, TCRdb applied fastp trimming at Q25, assembled clones with MiXCR and retained in-frame beta chains. Merged by CDR3 protein, the rows form single entries marked with the most common genes and DNA. Here the sample has a few hundred thousand distinct CDR3 sequences; approximately 42% occur a single time. The ten most abundant clones make up 7.6% of the sample. No cognate antigen is known for these TCRs. Sequencing was carried out using blood. The receptors here all came from a girl under 10 years old with multiple sclerosis.

This clonotype was seen a few times. The genes are TRBV4-3 and TRBJ1-2, with D perhaps TRBD1 (6 bases). The CDR3 is 15 residues long. Trimming took off 4 bases at V and 1 base at J, with 13 bases between the two ends. Looked up from germline, CDR1 is LGHNA and CDR2 is YSLEER. CDR3 region: CASSPRTAVNYGYTF. The CDR3 DNA follows: TGCGCCAGCAGCCCCAGGACAGCAGTTAACTATGGCTACACCTTC.

V gene TRBV7-9 combines with J gene TRBJ2-3; 7 bases map to TRBD2. CDR3 length: 16 residues. Germline-derived CDR1 and CDR2 are SEHNR and FQNEAQ (reference sequence). The trim removed 1 base at V and 3 bases at J, leaving 7 bases unmatched. CDR3 nucleotides: TGTGCCAGCAGCTTAGATTGGACTAGTTCGACAGATACGCAGTATTTT. Its protein is CASSLDWTSSTDTQYF.

The chain links TRBV5-1 to TRBJ2-3, with TRBD1 as a possible D gene (6 bases). Germline V lookup: CDR1 SGHRS, CDR2 YFSETQ. Trimming took 4 bases from V and 10 from J, leaving 19 bases between them. The CDR3 consists of 14 residues. For the CDR3, the DNA is TGCGCCAGCAGCATCGACAGGAAAGCCGGGTCGCAGTATTTT. This codes for CASSIDRKAGSQYF.

This clonotype turned up a few times. The gene calls are TRBV29-1 and TRBJ2-1; D might be TRBD1 or TRBD2, each matching 5 bases. Germline V CDR1 and CDR2: SQVTM, ANQGSEA. The CDR3 has 16 residues. Trimming removed 0 bases at V and 6 bases at J, with 18 bases between. For the CDR3, the DNA is TGCAGCGTTGAAGATTTGGGCAGGGACGTTGGCAATGAGCAGTTCTTC. It specifies CSVEDLGRDVGNEQFF.

The chain joins TRBV29-1 to TRBJ2-2, with 11 bases aligning to TRBD2. The CDR3 runs to 16 residues. With V trimmed by 2 bases and J by 0 bases, 2 bases remained unmatched. The germline CDR1 and CDR2 sequences are SQVTM and ANQGSEA. The CDR3 sequence is CSVELAGGSNTGELFF. CDR3 nucleotides: TGCAGCGTTGAACTAGCGGGAGGATCGAACACCGGGGAGCTGTTTTTT.

The rearrangement links TRBV20-1 to TRBJ2-2; no clear D. CDR3 size: 12 residues. Per the germline V gene, CDR1 is DFQATT and CDR2 is SNEGSKA (reference sequence). This CDR3 is CIWTGITGELFF. The CDR3 DNA follows: TGCATCTGGACCGGAATAACCGGGGAGCTGTTTTTT.

The genes are TRBV5-1 and TRBJ2-5; TRBD1 matches 7 bases. This CDR3 is 15 amino acids long. The germline gives CDR1 SGHRS, CDR2 YFSETQ. J gave up 2 bases and V 6 bases, and 10 bases lay outside the gene matches. The chain's CDR3 is CASNPGGQTQETQYF. In DNA form, the CDR3 reads TGCGCCAGCAACCCTGGGGGACAGACTCAAGAGACCCAGTACTTC.

This clonotype was detected a few times. The chain is built from TRBV20-1 and TRBJ2-3; D is possibly TRBD1 or TRBD2 (5 bases each). The CDR3 consists of 14 residues. V dropped 0 bases and J dropped 5 bases, with 12 bases sitting between them. The germline V gene encodes CDR1 DFQATT and CDR2 SNEGSKA (reference sequence). The CDR3 here is CSAREGVFGDTQYF. CDR3 in DNA: TGCAGTGCTAGAGAGGGGGTGTTCGGAGATACGCAGTATTTT.

This clonotype was seen more than once but under ten times. The V and J genes are TRBV28 and TRBJ2-7; 10 bases are a match to TRBD1. Germline loops: CDR1 MDHEN, CDR2 SYDVKM. With V trimmed by 5 bases and J by 6 bases, 4 bases remained unmatched. There are 13 residues in the CDR3. The CDR3 here is CASSQTGGSEQYF. The DNA for the CDR3 is TGTGCCAGCAGTCAGACAGGGGGCTCCGAGCAGTACTTC.

The V and J genes are TRBV27 and TRBJ1-1, with D tentatively TRBD1 (6 bases). The germline V gene encodes CDR1 MNHEY and CDR2 SMNVEV (reference sequence). This CDR3 is 14 amino acids long. V lost 6 bases, J lost 3 bases, and 14 bases lay in between. The CDR3 reads CASRVGQYYTEAFF. The CDR3, as DNA: TGTGCCAGCAGGGTCGGACAGTATTACACTGAAGCTTTCTTT.

The genes are TRBV9 and TRBJ2-1; TRBD1 aligns across 10 bases. This CDR3 is built from 15 residues. With V trimmed by 3 bases and J by 6 bases, 6 bases remained unmatched. Germline CDR1 and CDR2: SGDLS and YYNGEE. The DNA for the CDR3 is TGTGCCAGCAGCGCAGCGGGGACAGGGGTCAATGAGCAGTTCTTC. This gives the protein CASSAAGTGVNEQFF.

This clonotype was found once. The chain employs TRBV6-5 and TRBJ2-7, with TRBD2 as a possible D gene (6 bases). CDR3 length equals 13 residues. V was trimmed by 6 bases and J by 10 bases, leaving 19 bases between them. The germline gives CDR1 MNHEY, CDR2 SVGAGI. The CDR3 is CASSPGEWGDQYF. The CDR3 DNA reads TGTGCCAGCAGCCCAGGAGAGTGGGGGGACCAGTACTTC.

There are many counts of this clonotype. The J gene is TRBJ2-7, the V gene TRBV20-1, with D possibly matching TRBD1 (5 bases). V dropped 4 bases and J dropped 4 bases, with 11 bases sitting between them. The CDR3 is 12 amino acids. Per germline, CDR1 DFQATT and CDR2 SNEGSKA (reference sequence). The DNA for the CDR3 is TGCAGTGCTACCCAGGGAAGGTACGAGCAGTACTTC. Translated: CSATQGRYEQYF.

As to this clonotype: It may be a read error: a sequence one base away is much more abundant. This chain links TRBV7-3 with TRBJ1-2; 8 bases match TRBD1. Germline V gene data show CDR1 as SGHTA and CDR2 as FQGTGA. The CDR3 totals 13 residues. The CDR3 protein is CASSSGQGDGCTF. In nucleotides, the CDR3 is TGTGCCAGCAGCTCCGGACAGGGTGATGGCTGCACCTTC.

This clonotype was seen many times. The chain employs TRBV6-1 and TRBJ2-7, with no clear D. Between the trimmed V and J ends, which lost 2 bases and 4 bases, there was a span of 18 bases. CDR3 length: 16 amino acids. Per the germline V gene, CDR1 is MNHNS and CDR2 is SASEGT. For the CDR3, the DNA is TGTGCCAGCAGTGAACTAGTTCGTGGGCATATTTACGAGCAGTACTTC. Translation gives CASSELVRGHIYEQYF.

In its sample, this clonotype was seen a few times. The chain has TRBV28 and TRBJ2-4; 12 bases fit TRBD2. Losses at the gene ends were 4 bases for V and 9 bases for J; bases not matched to a gene: 4. There are 14 residues in the CDR3. Looked up from germline, CDR1 is MDHEN and CDR2 is SYDVKM. CDR3 nucleotide sequence: TGTGCCAGCAGTTCCGGGACTAGCGGGCTCATTCAGTACTTC. It specifies CASSSGTSGLIQYF. The full variable domain, completed using reference TRBV28 and TRBJ2-4, is DVKVTQSSRYLVKRTGEKVFLECVQDMDHENMFWYRQDPGLGLRLIYFSYDVKMKEKGDIPEGYSVSREKKERFSLILESASTNQTSMYLCASSSGTSGLIQYFGAGTRLSVL.

This clonotype was observed a handful of times. This chain joins TRBV20-1 and TRBJ2-7; TRBD1 matches at 8 bases. Looked up from germline, CDR1 is DFQATT and CDR2 is SNEGSKA (reference sequence). The CDR3 is made up of 14 amino acids. V lost 3 bases, J lost 2 bases, and 6 bases stayed unmatched. DNA of the CDR3: TGCAGTGCTAGTCAGGGGGCGCGGACCTACGAGCAGTACTTC. Its translation: CSASQGARTYEQYF.

CDR3 nucleotides: TGTGCCAGCAGACGGCGGGACACGCTATCCTACGAGCAGTACTTC. Residues: CASRRRDTLSYEQYF. V gene TRBV2 combines with J gene TRBJ2-7, with D perhaps matching TRBD1 or TRBD2 (6 bases each). V was cut by 6 bases and J by 1 base, with 16 bases left in between. The length of the CDR3 is 15 residues. Germline V gives CDR1 SNHLY, CDR2 FYNNEI.

The chain uses TRBV3-1 and TRBJ2-4; 9 bases line up with TRBD2. The junction had 7 bases not matched to a gene; V was cut back by 4 bases and J by 6 bases. The germline V gene encodes CDR1 LGHDT and CDR2 YNNKEL (reference sequence). The CDR3 totals 15 residues. The CDR3 region is CASSPRLAEGNIQYF. In DNA form, the CDR3 reads TGTGCCAGCAGCCCCCGACTAGCGGAGGGAAACATTCAGTACTTC.

The J gene is TRBJ1-5, the V gene TRBV29-1; D might be TRBD1 (5 bases). CDR3 length: 13 residues. CDR1 SQVTM and CDR2 ANQGSEA come from the germline V gene. V was cut by 4 bases and J by 7 bases, with 14 bases left in between. CDR3 DNA sequence: TGCAGCGTTGGGAGGGGAAGTGACCAGCCCCAGCATTTT. It translates to CSVGRGSDQPQHF.

This clonotype has at least ten counts. The chain links TRBV12-3 or TRBV12-4 to TRBJ2-3; 8 nucleotides align to TRBD2. J lost 1 base, V lost 2 bases, and 2 bases had no gene match. The CDR3 spans 15 residues. CDR3: CASSLRRGGTDTQYF. DNA of the CDR3: TGTGCCAGCAGTTTAAGGCGGGGGGGCACAGATACGCAGTATTTT.

V and J are TRBV9 and TRBJ2-5, with 7 nucleotides matching TRBD2. This CDR3 region has 20 residues. Germline V lookup: CDR1 SGDLS, CDR2 YYNGEE. J gave up 2 bases and V 0 bases, and 19 bases lay outside the gene matches. In DNA, the CDR3 is TGTGCCAGCAGCGTAGCTACATCAAGCGGGGACGGTACTCAACAAGAGACCCAGTACTTC. Protein product: CASSVATSSGDGTQQETQYF.